The T cell receptor (beta chain) described here comes from a study of T cell responses to AZD1222 COVID-19 vaccine. Clones were sequenced by immunoSEQ multiplex PCR, and TCRdb holds only the in-frame ones, with some missing. The sample consists of around 110,000 clones, almost 95% of them appearing once. As for this clone: Its matching antigen is unknown.

Study results and caveats: No day 14 peak samples; only post-peak repertoires were characterized.

The receptor was isolated from an adult who received the AZD1222 COVID-19 vaccine. Sequenced material: peripheral blood, taken 28 days after the second AZD1222 dose.

The DNA of the CDR3 is TGCAGCGTTGGTCGCGACGGGGAGCTGTTTTTT. Translation gives CSVGRDGELFF. The chain is built from TRBV29-1 and TRBJ2-2, with D unresolved. This CDR3 is built from 11 residues. Trimming stripped 4 bases from V and 7 bases from J, with 7 bases between. Germline V lookup: CDR1 SQVTM, CDR2 ANQGSEA.